A selection of T cell receptor beta chains follows, all from one sample in a study of cytomegalovirus exposure and HLA in healthy donors. The repertoire was sequenced with immunoSEQ multiplex PCR; TCRdb's copy has only in-frame clones and lacks some. The sample consists of approximately 190,000 clones, roughly 87% of them appearing once. The specimen was PBMCs. The receptor set was obtained from a boy younger than 10 in good health and CMV-seronegative. Each CDR3 is given with its conserved first and last residue. The order of the fields is V gene, D gene, J gene, clone size, CDR3 DNA, CDR3 protein. The D gene is left open where the match is weak. Some rows have no size entry. The others give once, few or many, or a class for an expanded clone.

>TRBV30|NA|TRBJ1-6|once
TGTGCCTGGAGTGTCAACAGGGACCGATCACCCCTCCACTTT
CAWSVNRDRSPLHF
>TRBV5-1|NA|TRBJ2-5|once
TGCGCCAGCAGTAATACGCAGGGGACCCAGTACTTC
CASSNTQGTQYF
>TRBV4-2|TRBD1|TRBJ2-7|once
TGTGCCAGCAGCTCCACCTTTCGGACAGGGGAGGACGAGCAGTACTTC
CASSSTFRTGEDEQYF
>TRBV6-4|TRBD1|TRBJ1-1|NA
TGTGCCAGCAGTGAGTTCGGAGGCAGGGGGAATACTGAAGCTTTCTTT
CASSEFGGRGNTEAFF
>TRBV29-1|NA|TRBJ1-2|NA
TGCAGCGCCGGACCTACAGGGAGCGGTGGCTACACCTTC
CSAGPTGSGGYTF
>TRBV19|NA|TRBJ2-7|NA
TGTGCCACCAAGGACTACTTGGACGAGCAGTACTTC
CATKDYLDEQYF
>TRBV5-1|NA|TRBJ1-1|NA
TGCGCCAGCATGGGACTCCTGGACACTGAAGCTTTCTTT
CASMGLLDTEAFF
>TRBV13|NA|TRBJ1-3|NA
TGTGCCAGCAGCTTAGGATCCCCGGCGGGAGACACCATATATTTT
CASSLGSPAGDTIYF
>TRBV19|NA|TRBJ1-2|NA
TGTGCCAGTACCACCGCGGCTTATGGCTACACCTTC
CASTTAAYGYTF
>TRBV14|NA|TRBJ2-5|NA
TGTGCCAGCAGCCTTCTACTCTCGGGTGAGACCCAGTACTTC
CASSLLLSGETQYF
>TRBV28|TRBD1|TRBJ2-7|NA
TGTGCCAGCAGTTTTGCTCGGGACAGTGGGGAGCAGTACTTC
CASSFARDSGEQYF
>TRBV9|NA|TRBJ2-5|once
TGTGCCAGCAGCGCGCGCGGGGCTCCCACCCAGTACTTC
CASSARGAPTQYF
>TRBV13|NA|TRBJ1-3|NA
TGTGCCAGCAGCTTAGGGCCAGGCCAAAACACCATATATTTT
CASSLGPGQNTIYF
>TRBV5-4|NA|TRBJ2-1|NA
TGTGCCAGCAGCTTGGGAGGTACAGCGGTGTTAAACAATGAGCAGTTCTTC
CASSLGGTAVLNNEQFF
>TRBV19|NA|TRBJ1-1|NA
TGTGCCAGTAGTATAGATCAGGGAGGGAACACTGAAGCTTTCTTT
CASSIDQGGNTEAFF
>TRBV7-9|TRBD2|TRBJ2-1|NA
TGTGCCAGCAGCGCCCGTGGGGGGGTGGAGCAGTTCTTC
CASSARGGVEQFF
>TRBV6-1|NA|TRBJ1-5|NA
TGTGCCAGCAGGCCGGCGGGAATCAATCAGCCCCAGCATTTT
CASRPAGINQPQHF
>TRBV28|TRBD1|TRBJ1-2|once
TGTGCCAGCAGTTTGACAGGGGATGGCTACACCTTC
CASSLTGDGYTF
>TRBV7-2|NA|TRBJ2-2|NA
TGTGCCAGCAGCTACGGGGGCGGGGAGCTGTTTTTT
CASSYGGGELFF
>TRBV27|TRBD1|TRBJ1-2|NA
TGTGCCAGCAGTTTTCGGGACAGCCTTTTTCGGTATGGCTACACCTTC
CASSFRDSLFRYGYTF
>TRBV7-9|TRBD2|TRBJ2-1|NA
TGTGCCAGCAGCCCGCTGGCAGGGACTAGCCGGGATGAGCAGTTCTTC
CASSPLAGTSRDEQFF
>TRBV5-1|NA|TRBJ2-4|NA
TGCGCCAGCAGCCCCCACAGGGAACTAGCCAAAAACATTCAGTACTTC
CASSPHRELAKNIQYF
>TRBV9|NA|TRBJ2-3|NA
TGTGCCAGCAGCGTAGTTCAGGGTAGCACAGATACGCAGTATTTT
CASSVVQGSTDTQYF
>TRBV6-5|TRBD1|TRBJ2-1|NA
TGTGCCAGCAGTATGGACAGGTACAATGAGCAGTTCTTC
CASSMDRYNEQFF
>TRBV18|NA|TRBJ2-7|NA
TGTGCCAGCCACCCACGGGGGTTGGTCTACGAGCAGTACTTC
CASHPRGLVYEQYF
>TRBV12-2|NA|TRBJ1-1|NA
TGTGCAAGTCGCCTAGCGAAGGACAGGGTCGACGATGAAGCTTTCTTT
CASRLAKDRVDDEAFF
>TRBV15|NA|TRBJ2-2|NA
TGTGCCACCCAATTGTGGTTAGGGAGCACCGGGGAGCTGTTTTTT
CATQLWLGSTGELFF
>TRBV5-1|TRBD2|TRBJ2-3|NA
TGCGCCAGCAGCACCGGACTAGCGCTGGGAGATACGCAGTATTTT
CASSTGLALGDTQYF
>TRBV7-3|TRBD1|TRBJ1-1|NA
TGTGCCAGCAGCTTAAATGCAGGGGGCAACACTGAAGCTTTCTTT
CASSLNAGGNTEAFF
>TRBV5-1|TRBD2|TRBJ2-1|NA
TGCGCCAGCAGCGGCGGACTAGTCCCCAACTCCTACAATGAGCAGTTCTTC
CASSGGLVPNSYNEQFF